Listed here is a single T cell receptor beta chain. These data are taken from a study of T cell responses to AZD1222 COVID-19 vaccine. Sequenced by immunoSEQ multiplex PCR; TCRdb stores in-frame clones only, minus some. The sample yields 240,000 or so clones, about 92% seen once. The CDR3 has 15 amino acids. The germline V gene has CDR1 LGHNA and CDR2 YSLEER. V dropped 6 bases and J dropped 6; count of bases not matched to a gene: 11. The origin of this receptor is an adult in good health. V gene TRBV4-3 combines with J gene TRBJ2-1; the match to TRBD2 covers 7 bases. Sequenced here: peripheral blood, sampled on day 0 of AZD1222 vaccination. The CDR3 region has the DNA TGCGCCAGCAGAAAGGAGCGGGAAAAGCCCAATGAGCAGTTCTTC. Its translation: CASRKEREKPNEQFF.